The clone carrying this TCR beta chain was recorded only once. Its antigen is as yet unknown. The sample is drawn from a study of OX40 agonist ivuxolimab in advanced cancers. General observations from the study: At 0.1-3.0 mg/kg, partial responders had clonal expansion among the lowest observed.

Profiling relied on immunoSEQ multiplex PCR, and the TCRdb table lists in-frame clones only, not all of them. The sample holds more than 75,000 clones, 75% to 90% seen once. Germline trimming cut 3 bases from V and 3 bases from J; bases unmatched to any gene: 4. CDR1 is KGHSH and CDR2 is LQKENI in the germline V gene. CDR3 size: 14 residues. Patients had blood sampled at baseline and again on cycle 4 day 1 and cycle 7 day 1. This TCR came from an adult with an advanced solid tumor such as melanoma, head and neck, liver or kidney cancer. The sample in question was CD4+ or CD8+ T cells sorted from blood, obtained in a trial of the OX40 agonist ivuxolimab. V and J are TRBV18 and TRBJ1-1; 7 bases align to TRBD1. CDR3 residues: CASSPDRPYTEAFF. The DNA for the CDR3 is TGTGCCAGCTCACCGGACAGGCCCTACACTGAAGCTTTCTTT.